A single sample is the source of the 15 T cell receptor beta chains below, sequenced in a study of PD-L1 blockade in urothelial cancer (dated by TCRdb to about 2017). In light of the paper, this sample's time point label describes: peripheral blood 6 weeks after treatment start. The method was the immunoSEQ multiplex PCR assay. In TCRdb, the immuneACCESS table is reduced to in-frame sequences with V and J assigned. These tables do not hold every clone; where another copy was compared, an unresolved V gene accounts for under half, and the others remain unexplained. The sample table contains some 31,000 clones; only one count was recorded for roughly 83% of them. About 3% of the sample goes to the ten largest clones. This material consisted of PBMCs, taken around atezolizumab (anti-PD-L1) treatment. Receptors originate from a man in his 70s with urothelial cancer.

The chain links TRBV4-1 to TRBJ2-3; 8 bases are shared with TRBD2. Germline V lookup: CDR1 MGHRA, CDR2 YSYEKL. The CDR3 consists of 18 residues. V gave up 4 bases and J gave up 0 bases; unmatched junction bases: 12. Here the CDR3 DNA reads TGCGCCAGCAGCCCCCTTTCACCCGGGACTAGGAGCACAGATACGCAGTATTTT. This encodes CASSPLSPGTRSTDTQYF.

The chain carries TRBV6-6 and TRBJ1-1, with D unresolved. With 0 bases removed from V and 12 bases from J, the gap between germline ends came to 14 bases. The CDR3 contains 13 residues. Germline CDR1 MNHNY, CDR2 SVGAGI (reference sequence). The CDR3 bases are TGTGCCAGCAGTTACTCGAGTCGGGTTCCGCCTTTCTTT. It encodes CASSYSSRVPPFF.

The CDR3 DNA reads as TGCGCCAGCAGCCAATCAGTCCAGAACACTGAAGCTTTCTTT. The encoded protein is CASSQSVQNTEAFF. The chain carries TRBV4-3 and TRBJ1-1; D not certain. This CDR3 region has 14 residues. V gave up 2 bases and J gave up 1 base, with 8 bases separating them. Germline V CDR1 and CDR2: LGHNA, YSLEER.

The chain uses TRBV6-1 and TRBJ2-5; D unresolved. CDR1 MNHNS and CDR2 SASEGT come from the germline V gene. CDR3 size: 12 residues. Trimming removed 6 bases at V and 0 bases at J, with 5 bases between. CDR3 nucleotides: TGTGCCAGCAGCTACTACCAAGAGACCCAGTACTTC. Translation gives CASSYYQETQYF.

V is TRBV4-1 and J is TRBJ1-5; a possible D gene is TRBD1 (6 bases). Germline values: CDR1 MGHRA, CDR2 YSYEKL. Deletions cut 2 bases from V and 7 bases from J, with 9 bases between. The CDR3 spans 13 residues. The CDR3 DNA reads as TGCGCCAGCAGCCAACAGGGGACCCAGCCCCAGCATTTT. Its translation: CASSQQGTQPQHF.

CDR3 residues: CAWSLFSGKGETQYF. In nucleotides, the CDR3 is TGTGCCTGGAGCCTTTTTTCAGGGAAAGGAGAGACCCAGTACTTC. V usage is TRBV30 and J usage is TRBJ2-5; a weak D match, TRBD1 (5 bases). Looked up from germline, CDR1 is GTSNPN and CDR2 is SVGIG (reference sequence). With 3 bases removed from V and 4 bases from J, the gap between germline ends came to 18 bases. This CDR3 comprises 15 residues. The whole variable domain, filled in from reference TRBV30 and TRBJ2-5, reads SQTIHQWPATLVQPVGSPLSLECTVEGTSNPNLYWYRQAAGRGLQLLFYSVGIGQISSEVPQNLSASRPQDRQFILSSKKLLLSDSGFYLCAWSLFSGKGETQYFGPGTRLLVL.

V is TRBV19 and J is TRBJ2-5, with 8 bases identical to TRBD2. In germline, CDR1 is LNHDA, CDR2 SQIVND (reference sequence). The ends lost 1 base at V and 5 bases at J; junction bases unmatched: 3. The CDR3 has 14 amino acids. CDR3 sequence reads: CASSIGTSRETQYF. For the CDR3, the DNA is TGTGCCAGTAGTATAGGGACTAGCAGGGAGACCCAGTACTTC.

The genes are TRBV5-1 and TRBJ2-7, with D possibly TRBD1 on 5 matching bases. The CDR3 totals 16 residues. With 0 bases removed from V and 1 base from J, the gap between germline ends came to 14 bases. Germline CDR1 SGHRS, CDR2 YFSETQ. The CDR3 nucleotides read TGCGCCAGCAGCTTGGACAGGCCACCCAGGTCCTACGAGCAGTACTTC. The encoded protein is CASSLDRPPRSYEQYF.

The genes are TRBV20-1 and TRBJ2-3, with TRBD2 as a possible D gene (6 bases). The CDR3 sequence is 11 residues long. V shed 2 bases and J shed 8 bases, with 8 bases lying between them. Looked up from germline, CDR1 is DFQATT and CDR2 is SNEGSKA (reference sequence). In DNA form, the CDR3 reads TGCAGTGCTAGATTAGCGGTTACGCAGTATTTT. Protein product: CSARLAVTQYF.

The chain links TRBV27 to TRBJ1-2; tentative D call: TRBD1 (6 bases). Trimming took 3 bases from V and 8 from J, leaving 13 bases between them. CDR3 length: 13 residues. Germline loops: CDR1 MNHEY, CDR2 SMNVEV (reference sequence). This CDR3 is CASSFKGQGGYTF. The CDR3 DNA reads TGTGCCAGCAGTTTTAAGGGGCAGGGGGGCTACACCTTC.

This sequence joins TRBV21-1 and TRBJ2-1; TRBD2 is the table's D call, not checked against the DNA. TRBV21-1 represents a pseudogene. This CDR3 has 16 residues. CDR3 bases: TGTGCCAGCAGCACGGGGGACGGCTATACCTACAATGAGCAGTTCTTC. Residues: CASSTGDGYTYNEQFF.

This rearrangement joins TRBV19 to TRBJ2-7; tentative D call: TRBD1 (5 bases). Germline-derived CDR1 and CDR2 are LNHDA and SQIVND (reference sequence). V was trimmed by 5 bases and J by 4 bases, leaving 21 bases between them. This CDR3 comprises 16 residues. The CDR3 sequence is CASSEKQVGLPYEQYF. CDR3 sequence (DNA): TGTGCCAGTAGTGAGAAACAGGTCGGGCTACCTTACGAGCAGTACTTC.

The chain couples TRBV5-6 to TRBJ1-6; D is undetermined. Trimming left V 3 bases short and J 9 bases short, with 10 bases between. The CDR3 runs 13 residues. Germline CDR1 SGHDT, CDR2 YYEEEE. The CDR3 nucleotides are TGTGCCAGCAGCTCCGGAGGCTTTTCACCCCTCCACTTT. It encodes CASSSGGFSPLHF. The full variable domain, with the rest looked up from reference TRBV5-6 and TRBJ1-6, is DAGVTQSPTHLIKTRGQQVTLRCSPKSGHDTVSWYQQALGQGPQFIFQYYEEEERQRGNFPDRFSGHQFPNYSSELNVNALLLGDSALYLCASSSGGFSPLHFGNGTRLTVT.

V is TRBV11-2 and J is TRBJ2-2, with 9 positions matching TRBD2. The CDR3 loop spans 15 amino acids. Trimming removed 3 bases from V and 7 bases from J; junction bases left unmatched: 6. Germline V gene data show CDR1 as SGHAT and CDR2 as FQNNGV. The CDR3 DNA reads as TGTGCCAGCAGCTTCTCTGGACTAGCGTACGGGGAGCTGTTTTTT. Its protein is CASSFSGLAYGELFF.

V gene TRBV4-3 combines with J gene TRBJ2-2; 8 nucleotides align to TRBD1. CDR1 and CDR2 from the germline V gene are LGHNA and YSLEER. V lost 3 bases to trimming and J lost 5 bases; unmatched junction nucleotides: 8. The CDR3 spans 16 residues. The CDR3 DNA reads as TGCGCCAGCAGCCATGCGACAGGGGTAGGGACCGGGGAGCTGTTTTTT. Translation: CASSHATGVGTGELFF.